The rows below give T cell receptor beta chains drawn from one sample of a study of PD-L1 blockade in urothelial cancer. This table comes from immunoSEQ multiplex PCR, and its TCRdb copy is limited to in-frame clones, with some not included. This table holds some 40,000 clones, 70% to 85% found once. The material sequenced was PBMCs, taken around atezolizumab (anti-PD-L1) treatment. These TCRs come from a man aged 60 to 69 with urothelial cancer. Both conserved end residues are part of each CDR3. Each record gives: clone size, V gene, J gene, D gene, CDR3 DNA, CDR3 protein. A D gene is named only where the DNA matches it firmly. Clone size appears in some rows only: once, few, many, or a class for an expanded clone.

abundance: .
v_gene: TRBV5-5
j_gene: TRBJ1-3
d_gene: TRBD1
CDR3nt: TGTGCCAGCAGCCCAACCGGGACAGGGGACTTCACCATATATTTT
CDR3aa: CASSPTGTGDFTIYF

abundance: once
v_gene: TRBV11-1
j_gene: TRBJ2-1
d_gene: TRBD1
CDR3nt: TGTGCCAGCAGGCGGACAGGGGACGCTTACAATGAGCAGTTCTTC
CDR3aa: CASRRTGDAYNEQFF

abundance: .
v_gene: TRBV7-9
j_gene: TRBJ1-2
d_gene: TRBD1
CDR3nt: TGTGCCAGCAGCCCTTCGACAGGGGCCTACTATGGCTACACCTTC
CDR3aa: CASSPSTGAYYGYTF

abundance: .
v_gene: TRBV2
j_gene: TRBJ2-1
d_gene: TRBD2
CDR3nt: TGTGCCAGCAGTGAATCTAGCGGGGGGGCCGCTGAGCAGTTCTTC
CDR3aa: CASSESSGGAAEQFF

abundance: .
v_gene: TRBV19
j_gene: TRBJ1-2
d_gene: .
CDR3nt: TGTGCCAGTAGTATAGAAAACGACAGATATGGCTACACCTTC
CDR3aa: CASSIENDRYGYTF

abundance: few
v_gene: TRBV5-1
j_gene: TRBJ2-1
d_gene: TRBD2
CDR3nt: TGCGCCAGCAGTTTGAGCGGGGGGACTAATGAGCAGTTCTTC
CDR3aa: CASSLSGGTNEQFF

abundance: .
v_gene: TRBV6-5
j_gene: TRBJ1-1
d_gene: .
CDR3nt: TGTGCCAGCAGTTACGGATTCGGGGGACAAGCTTTCTTT
CDR3aa: CASSYGFGGQAFF

abundance: .
v_gene: TRBV28
j_gene: TRBJ1-6
d_gene: .
CDR3nt: TGTGCCAGCAACTACTTCGGGGGGGACGGTCTTAATTCACCCCTCCACTTT
CDR3aa: CASNYFGGDGLNSPLHF

abundance: .
v_gene: TRBV6-6
j_gene: TRBJ2-3
d_gene: TRBD2
CDR3nt: TGTGCCAGCAGCCAGCGGGGGACGAACACAGATACGCAGTATTTT
CDR3aa: CASSQRGTNTDTQYF

abundance: .
v_gene: TRBV6-4
j_gene: TRBJ1-5
d_gene: TRBD1
CDR3nt: TGTGCCAGCATACGAGACAGGGGCAGCGGCAATCAGCCCCAGCATTTT
CDR3aa: CASIRDRGSGNQPQHF

abundance: .
v_gene: TRBV15
j_gene: TRBJ2-5
d_gene: TRBD1
CDR3nt: TGTGCCACCAGCAGAGATCCCGGGACAGTAGAAGAGACCCAGTACTTC
CDR3aa: CATSRDPGTVEETQYF

abundance: .
v_gene: TRBV7-9
j_gene: TRBJ2-5
d_gene: TRBD2
CDR3nt: TGTGCCAGCAGCTCCGGGACTAGCGAAGAAGAGACCCAGTACTTC
CDR3aa: CASSSGTSEEETQYF

abundance: .
v_gene: TRBV7-3
j_gene: TRBJ2-3
d_gene: .
CDR3nt: TGTGCCAGCAGCTTAACGGGATGGGGGGGCCCTGATACGCAGTATTTT
CDR3aa: CASSLTGWGGPDTQYF

abundance: .
v_gene: TRBV7-8
j_gene: TRBJ2-2
d_gene: .
CDR3nt: TGTGCCAGCAGTCAACAGTCAAAACTTGACACCGGGGAGCTGTTTTTT
CDR3aa: CASSQQSKLDTGELFF

abundance: .
v_gene: TRBV2
j_gene: TRBJ2-7
d_gene: .
CDR3nt: TGTGCCAGCAGTGAGCGGGGTCCCTACGAGCAGTACTTC
CDR3aa: CASSERGPYEQYF

abundance: .
v_gene: TRBV30
j_gene: TRBJ1-6
d_gene: .
CDR3nt: TGTGCCTGGAGTGGCAGGGCATCCCTCGTTCCCTCACCCCTCCACTTT
CDR3aa: CAWSGRASLVPSPLHF

abundance: .
v_gene: TRBV15
j_gene: TRBJ2-5
d_gene: .
CDR3nt: TGTGCCACCAGCAGCGGGACTCTCGATTTTTCAGCAGAGACCCAGTACTTC
CDR3aa: CATSSGTLDFSAETQYF

abundance: .
v_gene: TRBV4-1
j_gene: TRBJ1-2
d_gene: TRBD1
CDR3nt: TGCGCCAGCAGCCAAGACCTACAGGGGCGCTATGGCTACACCTTC
CDR3aa: CASSQDLQGRYGYTF

abundance: once
v_gene: TRBV11-2
j_gene: TRBJ2-1
d_gene: TRBD1
CDR3nt: TGTGCCAGCAGGACAGGGGGCCGGAATGAGCAGTTCTTC
CDR3aa: CASRTGGRNEQFF

abundance: few
v_gene: TRBV7-9
j_gene: TRBJ1-1
d_gene: .
CDR3nt: TGTGCCAGCAGCCCCGGGAGGGCCGTGGGCACTGAAGCTTTCTTT
CDR3aa: CASSPGRAVGTEAFF

abundance: .
v_gene: TRBV6-6
j_gene: TRBJ2-2
d_gene: .
CDR3nt: TGTGCCAGCAGTTACTCGACAGAGACCGGGGAGCTGTTTTTT
CDR3aa: CASSYSTETGELFF

abundance: .
v_gene: TRBV29-1
j_gene: TRBJ2-1
d_gene: TRBD2
CDR3nt: TGCAGCGGGGAGCGGGGGGCCTCCTACAATGAGCAGTTCTTC
CDR3aa: CSGERGASYNEQFF

abundance: .
v_gene: TRBV5-1
j_gene: TRBJ2-7
d_gene: TRBD1
CDR3nt: TGCGCCAGCAGCCCACAGGGGGTCTCCTACGAGCAGTACTTC
CDR3aa: CASSPQGVSYEQYF

abundance: .
v_gene: TRBV11-3
j_gene: TRBJ2-3
d_gene: TRBD2
CDR3nt: TGTGCCAGCAGCTCCACGGAGGGTAGGCTAGCGGGGACAGATACGCAGTATTTT
CDR3aa: CASSSTEGRLAGTDTQYF

abundance: .
v_gene: TRBV28
j_gene: TRBJ2-4
d_gene: .
CDR3nt: TGTGCCAGCAATTGGGGCAAGAGAAACATTCAGTACTTC
CDR3aa: CASNWGKRNIQYF

abundance: .
v_gene: TRBV7-2
j_gene: TRBJ1-5
d_gene: .
CDR3nt: TGTGCCAGCAGCTTAAGCGGGACGCCCCAGCATTTT
CDR3aa: CASSLSGTPQHF

abundance: .
v_gene: TRBV27
j_gene: TRBJ2-5
d_gene: TRBD2
CDR3nt: TGTGCCAGCAAACCTCAGGGACTATCTAACCAAGAGACCCAGTACTTC
CDR3aa: CASKPQGLSNQETQYF

abundance: .
v_gene: TRBV27
j_gene: TRBJ1-2
d_gene: TRBD1
CDR3nt: TGTGCCAGCAGCCAATCCGGGACAGAAGATATCTATGGCTACACCTTC
CDR3aa: CASSQSGTEDIYGYTF